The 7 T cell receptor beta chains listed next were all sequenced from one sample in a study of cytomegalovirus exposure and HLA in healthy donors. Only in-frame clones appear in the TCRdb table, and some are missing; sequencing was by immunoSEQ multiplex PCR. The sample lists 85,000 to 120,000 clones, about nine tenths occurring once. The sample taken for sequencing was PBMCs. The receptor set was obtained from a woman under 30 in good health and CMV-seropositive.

The CDR3: CASRPGTAVGYTF. DNA of the CDR3: TGTGCCAGTAGGCCCGGGACAGCCGTCGGCTACACCTTC. This chain connects TRBV19 to TRBJ1-2; TRBD1 aligns across 7 bases. The CDR3 consists of 13 residues. Germline CDR1 is LNHDA and CDR2 is SQIVND (reference sequence). V lost 6 bases, J lost 8 bases, and 9 bases stayed unmatched.

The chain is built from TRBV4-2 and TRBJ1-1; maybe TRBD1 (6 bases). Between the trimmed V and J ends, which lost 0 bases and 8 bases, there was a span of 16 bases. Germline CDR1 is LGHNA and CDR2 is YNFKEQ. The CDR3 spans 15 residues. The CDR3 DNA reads TGTGCCAGCAGCCAAGACCTACAGGGTTTTTTAGAAGCTTTCTTT. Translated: CASSQDLQGFLEAFF.

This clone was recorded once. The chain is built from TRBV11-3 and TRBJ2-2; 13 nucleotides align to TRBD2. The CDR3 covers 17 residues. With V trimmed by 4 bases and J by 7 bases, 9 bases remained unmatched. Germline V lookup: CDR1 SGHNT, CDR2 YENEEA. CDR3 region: CASSSHRTSGGFGELFF. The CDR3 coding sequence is TGTGCCAGCAGCTCCCACAGGACTAGCGGGGGATTCGGGGAGCTGTTTTTT.

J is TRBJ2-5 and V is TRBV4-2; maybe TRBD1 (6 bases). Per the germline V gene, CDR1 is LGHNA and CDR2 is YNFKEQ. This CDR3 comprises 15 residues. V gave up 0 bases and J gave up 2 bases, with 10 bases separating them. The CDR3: CASSQDRGTQETQYF. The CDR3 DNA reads TGTGCCAGCAGCCAAGATAGGGGGACACAAGAGACCCAGTACTTC.

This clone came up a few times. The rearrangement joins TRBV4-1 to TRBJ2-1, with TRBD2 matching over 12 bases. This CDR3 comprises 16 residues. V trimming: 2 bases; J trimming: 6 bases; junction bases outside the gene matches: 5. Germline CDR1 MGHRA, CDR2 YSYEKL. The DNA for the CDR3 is TGCGCCAGCAGCCAACAACTAGCGGGGGGTTCCAATGAGCAGTTCTTC. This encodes CASSQQLAGGSNEQFF.

CDR3 residues: CAISATANTEAFF. The CDR3 coding sequence is TGTGCCATCAGTGCAACAGCGAACACTGAAGCTTTCTTT. The chain joins TRBV10-3 to TRBJ1-1; D not certain. The V gene lost 4 bases and the J gene lost 1 base, with 7 bases spanning the gap. There are 13 residues in the CDR3. CDR1 is ENHRY, CDR2 SYGVKD, per germline.

DNA of the CDR3: TGTGCCAGCAGGACTACCATGGGATATAATTCACCCCTCCACTTT. It codes for CASRTTMGYNSPLHF. The rearrangement joins TRBV27 to TRBJ1-6, with D hard to call. V was clipped by 6 bases and J by 4 bases, with 13 bases between them. CDR1 and CDR2 (germline): MNHEY, SMNVEV (reference sequence). The CDR3 extends over 15 amino acids.